These 31 T cell receptor beta chains share one sample of origin, sequenced in a study of blood T cell repertoires in COVID-19. TCRdb's copy holds only in-frame clones and misses some; the assay was immunoSEQ multiplex PCR. The data contain over 300,000 clones, roughly 90% of them seen just once; the ten biggest clones take up around 0.91%. Sequencing was carried out using PBMCs or T cells enriched from blood (not recorded which). The origin of the receptors is a woman aged 30 to 39 with acute COVID-19.

CDR3 sequence (DNA): TGTGCCAGCAGCTTAGTTCGGCGGGGAAGCACAGATACGCAGTATTTT. Protein: CASSLVRRGSTDTQYF. The genes are TRBV7-2 and TRBJ2-3; possible D gene TRBD2, 6 bases. V was clipped by 1 base and J by 0 bases, with 11 bases between them. There are 16 residues in the CDR3. Per germline, CDR1 SGHTA and CDR2 FQGNSA.

This clone occurred once. The chain joins TRBV15 to TRBJ2-7, with D perhaps TRBD2 (6 bases). V was shortened by 3 bases and J by 0 bases, with 15 bases between the two germline ends. This CDR3 is built from 16 residues. CDR1 is LNHNV and CDR2 is YYDKDF in the germline V gene (reference sequence). The CDR3 loop is CATSRRTISSSYEQYF. In nucleotides, the CDR3 is TGTGCCACCAGCAGGAGGACTATCTCAAGCTCCTACGAGCAGTACTTC.

The V gene is TRBV19, the J gene TRBJ2-3; 8 bases fit TRBD1. Trimming cost V 6 bases and J 1 base; bases outside gene matches: 6. The CDR3 runs 15 residues. Germline values: CDR1 LNHDA, CDR2 SQIVND (reference sequence). As DNA, the CDR3 is TGTGCCAGTAGCCCCGGACAGGGACGCACAGATACGCAGTATTTT. This translates into CASSPGQGRTDTQYF.

This clone has only a few counts. The rearrangement links TRBV7-3 to TRBJ2-7, with TRBD1 matching over 11 bases. V lost 5 bases to trimming and J lost 4 bases; unmatched junction nucleotides: 10. Germline-derived CDR1 and CDR2 are SGHTA and FQGTGA. The CDR3 has 16 residues. CDR3 DNA: TGTGCCAGCAGCCTGGAAGGACAGGGGGCGAGGTACGAGCAGTACTTC. Its protein is CASSLEGQGARYEQYF.

The chain recombines TRBV7-9 with TRBJ1-5; D is possibly TRBD1 (5 bases). Trimming cost V 3 bases and J 1 base, with 13 bases left between them. Germline V CDR1 and CDR2: SEHNR, FQNEAQ (reference sequence). The CDR3 runs to 16 residues. The CDR3 region is CASSLGLGLSNQPQHF. DNA of the CDR3: TGTGCCAGCAGCTTGGGTCTGGGGCTCAGCAATCAGCCCCAGCATTTT.

The V call is TRBV30, the J call TRBJ2-1; D perhaps matches TRBD2 (6 bases). Per the germline V gene, CDR1 is GTSNPN and CDR2 is SVGIG (reference sequence). Trimming shortened V by 4 bases and J by 4 bases, and 14 bases separated the two germline ends. The CDR3 contains 14 residues. The CDR3 protein is CAWIEAGLYNEQFF. In DNA, the CDR3 is TGTGCCTGGATTGAGGCAGGACTATACAATGAGCAGTTCTTC.

This clone was seen only a few times. The chain uses TRBV5-1 and TRBJ1-2, with D possibly matching TRBD1 (5 bases). CDR1 is SGHRS, CDR2 YFSETQ, per germline. The CDR3 length is 13 residues. Trimming shortened V by 7 bases and J by 3 bases, and 13 bases separated the two germline ends. The CDR3 reads CASGHGADYGYTF. The CDR3 DNA reads as TGCGCCAGCGGACACGGAGCCGACTATGGCTACACCTTC.

V gene TRBV5-1 combines with J gene TRBJ2-3; TRBD2 aligns across 13 bases. CDR3 length: 15 residues. Germline V lookup: CDR1 SGHRS, CDR2 YFSETQ. Trimming cost V 6 bases and J 0 bases; bases outside gene matches: 1. The CDR3 here is CASKGLAGSTDTQYF. In nucleotides, the CDR3 is TGCGCCAGCAAGGGACTAGCGGGAAGCACAGATACGCAGTATTTT.

The chain carries TRBV2 and TRBJ1-1, with D uncertain. V was clipped by 11 bases and J by 3 bases, with 13 bases between them. Germline assignment: CDR1 SNHLY and CDR2 FYNNEI. The CDR3 length is 12 residues. The CDR3 nucleotides read TGTGCCGCTGGGCCGGATTACACTGAAGCTTTCTTT. This encodes CAAGPDYTEAFF.

Only one count was recorded for this clone. The chain combines TRBV5-6 with TRBJ2-1; 7 bases align to TRBD2. Germline assignment: CDR1 SGHDT and CDR2 YYEEEE. The CDR3 covers 14 residues. V dropped 4 bases and J dropped 4; count of bases not matched to a gene: 5. The CDR3 nucleotides are TGTGCCAGCAGCCCCCAGCGGGGATACAATGAGCAGTTCTTC. Protein: CASSPQRGYNEQFF.

This clone was seen a single time. This chain joins TRBV10-1 and TRBJ2-1; D perhaps matches TRBD2 (6 bases). CDR3 length equals 15 residues. Trimming took off 5 bases at V and 1 base at J, with 12 bases between the two ends. The germline V gene encodes CDR1 WNHNN and CDR2 SYGVQD (reference sequence). CDR3 sequence (DNA): TGCGCCAGCAGTACGGGAGAAAGGTCCTACAATGAGCAGTTCTTC. This sequence encodes CASSTGERSYNEQFF.

The chain is built from TRBV27 and TRBJ1-6, with 12 bases matching TRBD1. The CDR3 has 18 amino acids. Unmatched junction bases numbered 9, after V lost 3 bases and J lost 6 bases. CDR1 and CDR2 (germline): MNHEY, SMNVEV (reference sequence). The CDR3 sequence: CASSLGWGTGGFNSPLHF. CDR3 nucleotide sequence: TGTGCCAGCAGTTTGGGGTGGGGGACAGGGGGCTTTAATTCACCCCTCCACTTT.

J is TRBJ2-7 and V is TRBV5-5; D is possibly TRBD2 (6 bases). Germline V gene sequence: CDR1 SGHKS, CDR2 YYEKEE (reference sequence). Trimming removed 0 bases from V and 2 bases from J, with 12 bases in between. The CDR3 loop spans 15 amino acids. CDR3 nucleotides: TGTGCCAGCAGCTTGGTTGGGGGGTTCACCTACGAGCAGTACTTC. Its translation is CASSLVGGFTYEQYF.

This clone appeared a few times. The rearrangement uses TRBV12-3 or TRBV12-4 and TRBJ1-1; D is perhaps TRBD1 (5 bases). V was pared by 3 bases and J by 5 bases, with 10 bases between. This CDR3 is built from 13 residues. CDR3 sequence reads: CASSLGGITEAFF. The CDR3 coding sequence is TGTGCCAGCAGTTTGGGGGGGATAACTGAAGCTTTCTTT.

CDR3 loop: CASSLRGQGTDTQYF. In DNA form, the CDR3 reads TGTGCCAGCAGCTTAAGGGGGCAGGGGACAGATACGCAGTATTTT. V gene TRBV7-9 combines with J gene TRBJ2-3; 7 nucleotides line up with TRBD1. The CDR3 length is 15 residues. CDR1 is SEHNR, CDR2 FQNEAQ, per germline (reference sequence). The trim removed 2 bases at V and 3 bases at J, leaving 5 bases unmatched.

In its sample, this clone was seen once. This sequence joins TRBV7-9 and TRBJ2-2, with a weak D call TRBD1 (6 bases). The V gene's germline CDR1 is SEHNR and CDR2 FQNEAQ (reference sequence). Trimming stripped 5 bases from V and 5 bases from J, with 9 bases between. The CDR3 has 13 amino acids. The CDR3 sequence: CASSRQVTGELFF. The CDR3, as DNA: TGTGCCAGCAGCAGACAGGTGACCGGGGAGCTGTTTTTT.

This chain links TRBV6-5 with TRBJ2-3; TRBD2 agrees at 12 bases. The CDR3 sequence is 15 residues long. Germline CDR1 is MNHEY and CDR2 is SVGAGI. V lost 6 bases, J lost 6 bases, and 7 bases stayed unmatched. The CDR3 loop is CASSLAGGPSDTQYF. The CDR3 nucleotides are TGTGCCAGCAGCCTAGCGGGGGGGCCGTCGGATACGCAGTATTTT.

The chain couples TRBV2 to TRBJ1-4, with 10 bases fitting TRBD1. The CDR3 extends over 17 amino acids. V was clipped by 7 bases and J by 3 bases; unmatched bases: 11. Germline loops: CDR1 SNHLY, CDR2 FYNNEI. CDR3 amino acids: CASIRRQGAPANEKLFF. The CDR3 DNA is TGTGCCAGCATTAGACGACAGGGGGCGCCGGCTAATGAAAAACTGTTTTTT. Full variable domain (remainder filled in from reference TRBV2 and TRBJ1-4): EPEVTQTPSHQVTQMGQEVILRCVPISNHLYFYWYRQILGQKVEFLVSFYNNEISEKSEIFDDQFSVERPDGSNFTLKIRSTKLEDSAMYFCASIRRQGAPANEKLFFGSGTQLSVL.

This chain connects TRBV6-5 to TRBJ1-2; 8 nucleotides agree with TRBD1. Unmatched junction bases numbered 10, after V lost 6 bases and J lost 4 bases. The CDR3 extends over 15 amino acids. The germline gives CDR1 MNHEY, CDR2 SVGAGI. CDR3 DNA sequence: TGTGCCAGCAGGAAGGACAGGGACGACGTCTATGGCTACACCTTC. It codes for CASRKDRDDVYGYTF.

This chain links TRBV7-3 with TRBJ2-7, with TRBD1 matching over 11 bases. V was clipped by 5 bases and J by 3 bases; unmatched bases: 6. Germline-derived CDR1 and CDR2 are SGHTA and FQGTGA. The length of the CDR3 is 15 residues. The CDR3 DNA sequence: TGTGCCAGCAGCCCTGGCGGGACAGGGGGCTACGAGCAGTACTTC. Amino acids: CASSPGGTGGYEQYF.

The chain recombines TRBV2 with TRBJ2-7, with D perhaps matching TRBD2 (5 bases). This CDR3 is 13 amino acids long. The germline V gene encodes CDR1 SNHLY and CDR2 FYNNEI. V lost 5 bases and J 2 bases, leaving 10 bases between the germline ends. In DNA form, the CDR3 reads TGTGCCAGCAGTTTAGACGGGACCTACGAGCAGTACTTC. Encoded protein: CASSLDGTYEQYF.

The chain recombines TRBV7-3 with TRBJ2-3; TRBD2 is a possible D gene (5 bases). Trimming took 3 bases from V and 2 from J, leaving 9 bases between them. The germline gives CDR1 SGHTA, CDR2 FQGTGA. The CDR3 contains 14 residues. Here the CDR3 reads CASSFTRDTDTQYF. The CDR3 region has the DNA TGTGCCAGCAGCTTTACTAGAGACACAGATACGCAGTATTTT.

Here the CDR3 reads CATSVENTIYF. CDR3 nucleotides: TGCGCCACTTCGGTCGAAAACACCATATATTTT. The rearrangement links TRBV10-1 to TRBJ1-3, with unresolved D. The germline V gene encodes CDR1 WNHNN and CDR2 SYGVQD (reference sequence). The CDR3 has 11 residues. The ends were cut back, 10 bases at V and 6 bases at J, with 10 bases in the middle.

The chain links TRBV24-1 to TRBJ1-2; weak D call: TRBD1 (5 bases). This CDR3 is 13 amino acids long. Between the trimmed V and J ends, which lost 4 bases and 7 bases, there was a span of 12 bases. Germline V gives CDR1 KGHDR, CDR2 SFDVKD. The CDR3 here is CATSDPGHFGYTF. In DNA form, the CDR3 reads TGTGCCACCAGTGACCCTGGACATTTTGGCTACACCTTC.

The chain links TRBV6-2 or TRBV6-3 to TRBJ2-7; 8 positions agree with TRBD1. In germline, CDR1 is MNHEY, CDR2 SVGEGT. The CDR3 is 15 residues long. Trimming removed 2 bases from V and 2 bases from J; junction bases left unmatched: 5. DNA for the CDR3: TGTGCCAGCAGTTACAGTGGGACAGGCCCCTACGAGCAGTACTTC. This translates into CASSYSGTGPYEQYF.

The chain has TRBV6-2 or TRBV6-3 and TRBJ2-7, with D uncertain. V was clipped by 2 bases and J by 5 bases, with 13 bases between them. The CDR3 is 14 amino acids. The germline gives CDR1 MNHEY, CDR2 SVGEGT. The DNA of the CDR3 is TGTGCCAGCAGTTACAAGTTGGGCAGGAACGAGCAGTACTTC. It translates to CASSYKLGRNEQYF.

This clone was seen just once. J is TRBJ1-6 and V is TRBV19; D is unclear. This CDR3 region has 11 residues. V shed 0 bases and J shed 12 bases, with 3 bases lying between them. Germline values: CDR1 LNHDA, CDR2 SQIVND (reference sequence). The DNA of the CDR3 is TGTGCCAGTAGTATAGACGGACCCCTCCACTTT. Encoded protein: CASSIDGPLHF.

J is TRBJ2-1 and V is TRBV21-1; the table's D call, TRBD2, has no DNA check behind it. TRBV21-1 is an annotated pseudogene. The CDR3 sequence is 16 residues long. This chain's CDR3 is CASSNHPLAGSNEQFF. The CDR3 nucleotides are TGTGCCAGCAGCAACCACCCACTAGCGGGGAGTAATGAGCAGTTCTTC.

The J gene is TRBJ2-7, the V gene TRBV7-9, with D perhaps matching TRBD1 (6 bases). Per germline, CDR1 SEHNR and CDR2 FQNEAQ (reference sequence). CDR3 size: 13 residues. Between the trimmed V and J ends, which lost 5 bases and 4 bases, there was a span of 12 bases. CDR3 loop: CASSPRQVYEQYF. As DNA, the CDR3 is TGTGCCAGCAGCCCTCGACAGGTTTACGAGCAGTACTTC.

The V gene is TRBV4-1, the J gene TRBJ1-2; perhaps TRBD1 as D (5 bases). With 1 base removed from V and 4 bases from J, the gap between germline ends came to 13 bases. The germline V gene encodes CDR1 MGHRA and CDR2 YSYEKL. The CDR3 runs to 15 residues. The CDR3 here is CASSQVSGGGYGYTF. CDR3 DNA: TGCGCCAGCAGCCAAGTTAGTGGGGGAGGCTATGGCTACACCTTC.

Here the CDR3 reads CASRYRTGKNEQFF. CDR3 DNA sequence: TGTGCCAGCAGATATCGGACAGGGAAAAATGAGCAGTTCTTC. The V and J genes are TRBV6-5 and TRBJ2-1, with 8 bases matching TRBD1. CDR1 is MNHEY and CDR2 is SVGAGI in the germline V gene. Germline trimming cut 6 bases from V and 7 bases from J; bases unmatched to any gene: 8. The CDR3 is made up of 14 amino acids.